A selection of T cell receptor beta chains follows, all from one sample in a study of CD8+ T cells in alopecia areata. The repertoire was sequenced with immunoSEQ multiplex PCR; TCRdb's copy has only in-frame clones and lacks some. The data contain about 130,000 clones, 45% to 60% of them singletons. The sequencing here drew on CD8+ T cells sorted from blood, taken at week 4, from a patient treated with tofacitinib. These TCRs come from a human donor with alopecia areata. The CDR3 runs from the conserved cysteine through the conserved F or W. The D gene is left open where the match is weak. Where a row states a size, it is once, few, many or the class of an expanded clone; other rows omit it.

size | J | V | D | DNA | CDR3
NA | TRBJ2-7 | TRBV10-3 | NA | TGTGCCATCAGTGAGCAGGCAGTGCAGTACTTC | CAISEQAVQYF
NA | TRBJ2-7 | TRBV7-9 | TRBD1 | TGTGCCAGCAGCCCGAACCAGGGACAGGGGGCCTACGAGCAGTACTTC | CASSPNQGQGAYEQYF
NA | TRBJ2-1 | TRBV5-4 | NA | TGTGCCAGCAGCTTGGCCCTTTCGGAGCAGTTCTTC | CASSLALSEQFF
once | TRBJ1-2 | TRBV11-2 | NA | TGTGCCAGCAGCTTAAGTCACAGGGTGGGCTACACCTTC | CASSLSHRVGYTF
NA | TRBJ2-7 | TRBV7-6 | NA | TGTGCCAGCAGCTTGGGCAGGGCCAGCTACGAGCAGTACTTC | CASSLGRASYEQYF
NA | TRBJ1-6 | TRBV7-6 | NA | TGTGCCAGCAGCTTACAGGGAAATTCACCCCTCCACTTT | CASSLQGNSPLHF
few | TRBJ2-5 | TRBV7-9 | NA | TGTGCCAGCAGCCACCCCGATAGGTACCAAGAGACCCAGTACTTC | CASSHPDRYQETQYF
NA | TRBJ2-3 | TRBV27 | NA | TGTGCCAGCAGTTTTTATGGGGCCACAGATACGCAGTATTTT | CASSFYGATDTQYF
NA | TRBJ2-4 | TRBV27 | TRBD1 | TGTGCCAGCAGTTTTGTCCGTGGCACAGGGGTTGCCAAAAACATTCAGTACTTC | CASSFVRGTGVAKNIQYF
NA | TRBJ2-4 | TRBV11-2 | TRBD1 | TGTGCCAGCAGCCCCGGGACAGGGGTCGACATTCAGTACTTC | CASSPGTGVDIQYF
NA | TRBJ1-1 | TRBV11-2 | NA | TGTGCCAGCAGCAAGGGACCGGGCCCGAACACTGAAGCTTTCTTT | CASSKGPGPNTEAFF
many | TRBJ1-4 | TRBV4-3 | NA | TGCGCCAGCAGCCAAGACGGAGCAACTAATGAAAAACTGTTTTTT | CASSQDGATNEKLFF
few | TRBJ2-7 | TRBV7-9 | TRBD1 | TGTGCCAGCAGCTCTACCGAAACGGACAGGGGCTACGAGCAGTACTTC | CASSSTETDRGYEQYF
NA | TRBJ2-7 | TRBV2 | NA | TGTGCCAGCAGTAAGGCACAAGCGGCATCCTACGAGCAGTACTTC | CASSKAQAASYEQYF
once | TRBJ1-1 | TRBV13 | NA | TGTGCCAGCAGCTCGTCGGGGGAGTCAGCTTTCTTT | CASSSSGESAFF
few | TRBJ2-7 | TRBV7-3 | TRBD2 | TGTGCCAGCAGCCCCGGGGCGGGGGGGTACTACGAGCAGTACTTC | CASSPGAGGYYEQYF
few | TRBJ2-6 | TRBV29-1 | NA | TGCAGCGTTGTCAGGACTGGGGCCAACGTCCTGACTTTC | CSVVRTGANVLTF
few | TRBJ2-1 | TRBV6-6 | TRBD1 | TGTGCCAGCGGCTCGGGACAGTACAATGAGCAGTTCTTC | CASGSGQYNEQFF
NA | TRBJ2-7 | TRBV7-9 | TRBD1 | TGTGCCAGCAGCCGGGACAGTCCCTACGAGCAGTACTTC | CASSRDSPYEQYF
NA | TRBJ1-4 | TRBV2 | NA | TGTGCCAGCAGTTACAGGAATGAAAAACTGTTTTTT | CASSYRNEKLFF
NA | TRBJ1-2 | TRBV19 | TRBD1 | TGTGCCAGTCATACACGGACAGGGCCCCATGGCTACACCTTC | CASHTRTGPHGYTF
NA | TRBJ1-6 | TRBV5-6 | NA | TGTGCCAGCAGCTCTCGACGTTCTTATAATTCACCCCTCCACTTT | CASSSRRSYNSPLHF
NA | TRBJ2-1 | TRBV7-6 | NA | TGTGCCAGCAGCTCCCGGACGGTAACCTACAATGAGCAGTTCTTC | CASSSRTVTYNEQFF
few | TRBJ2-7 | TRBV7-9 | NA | TGTGCCAGCAGCTTAGAGAGAGGCGGCGAGCAGTACTTC | CASSLERGGEQYF
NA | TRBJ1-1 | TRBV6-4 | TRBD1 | TGTGCCAGCAGGGACCAAACAGGGGCTGAAGCTTTCTTT | CASRDQTGAEAFF
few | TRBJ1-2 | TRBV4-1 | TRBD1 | TGCGCCAGCAGCCAAATCGGACAGGGATATTTGGGCTACACCTTC | CASSQIGQGYLGYTF